Presented here are 15 T cell receptor beta chains from one specimen sequenced in a study of shared clonotypes between healthy human individuals. Using immunoSEQ multiplex PCR, the repertoire was profiled, and TCRdb retains in-frame clones only, with some absent. The sample consists of millions of clones, approximately 95% of them appearing once. Material for sequencing was naive CD4+ T cells from PBMCs. The subset: CD45RA+ positively selected. Receptors originate from a man in his late teens or twenties in good health. Some clones in this sample may be carry-over from other donors' samples.

The chain combines TRBV28 with TRBJ2-7; D possibly corresponds to TRBD2 (5 bases). This CDR3 region has 14 residues. Germline CDR1 reads MDHEN; CDR2 reads SYDVKM. Trimming pared 3 bases from V and 6 bases from J, leaving 15 bases between. CDR3 sequence (DNA): TGTGCCAGCAGTTTCAATCGGGAATCGGCCGAGCAGTACTTC. Its protein product is CASSFNRESAEQYF.

CDR3 protein: CASSLVPGSRTDTQYF. CDR3 nucleotide sequence: TGTGCCAGCAGCTTAGTGCCAGGGAGTCGAACAGATACGCAGTATTTT. The chain combines TRBV11-2 with TRBJ2-3; D tentatively reads TRBD1 or TRBD2 (5 bases each). This CDR3 is built from 16 residues. Germline values: CDR1 SGHAT, CDR2 FQNNGV. V was cut by 1 base and J by 3 bases, with 14 bases left in between.

V is TRBV2 and J is TRBJ1-5, with 8 bases that match TRBD1. Germline CDR1 SNHLY, CDR2 FYNNEI. There are 15 residues in the CDR3. Trimming cost V 5 bases and J 6 bases; bases outside gene matches: 9. The CDR3 loop reads CASSFDRGAGQPQHF. The CDR3, as DNA: TGTGCCAGCAGTTTCGACAGGGGCGCTGGTCAGCCCCAGCATTTT.

This chain uses TRBV15 with TRBJ1-1, with D unresolved. Germline V lookup: CDR1 LNHNV, CDR2 YYDKDF (reference sequence). Trimming took off 0 bases at V and 1 base at J, with 3 bases between the two ends. CDR3 length: 13 amino acids. CDR3 in amino acids: CATSREQNTEAFF. As DNA, the CDR3 is TGTGCCACCAGCAGAGAGCAGAACACTGAAGCTTTCTTT.

This sequence joins TRBV7-9 and TRBJ1-1; D possibly corresponds to TRBD1 (5 bases). This CDR3 contains 14 residues. In germline, CDR1 is SEHNR, CDR2 FQNEAQ (reference sequence). V was clipped by 4 bases and J by 5 bases, with 14 bases between them. CDR3 region: CASSWGVGPTEAFF. CDR3 in DNA: TGTGCCAGCAGCTGGGGGGTGGGCCCTACTGAAGCTTTCTTT.

The chain links TRBV29-1 to TRBJ1-1; 7 bases are shared with TRBD1. CDR1 is SQVTM, CDR2 ANQGSEA, per germline. V was pared by 5 bases and J by 3 bases, with 12 bases of the junction left unmatched. This CDR3 spans 15 amino acids. The DNA for the CDR3 is TGCAGCGTTCGACAGGGTATACGGTTTGACACTGAAGCTTTCTTT. This codes for CSVRQGIRFDTEAFF.

J is TRBJ2-7 and V is TRBV7-2; tentative D call: TRBD1 (5 bases). Germline V gene data show CDR1 as SGHTA and CDR2 as FQGNSA. The CDR3 consists of 18 residues. Between the trimmed V and J ends, which lost 0 bases and 4 bases, there was a span of 22 bases. Here the CDR3 reads CASSLAGRQNRYPYEQYF. The CDR3 nucleotides read TGTGCCAGCAGCTTAGCCGGGCGACAGAATAGATACCCTTACGAGCAGTACTTC.

The rearrangement links TRBV28 to TRBJ1-2, with a weak D call TRBD1 (6 bases). This CDR3 contains 13 residues. Trimming pared 5 bases from V and 7 bases from J, leaving 14 bases between. Germline-derived CDR1 and CDR2 are MDHEN and SYDVKM. CDR3 nucleotide sequence: TGTGCCAGCAGTGAGGGGGAGCGTTTTGGCTACACCTTC. Residues: CASSEGERFGYTF.

V is TRBV28 and J is TRBJ2-2, with D hard to call. This CDR3 is 12 amino acids long. From germline, CDR1 is MDHEN and CDR2 SYDVKM. V dropped 10 bases and J dropped 3 bases, with 9 bases sitting between them. The chain's CDR3 is CATRWDTGELFF. In DNA form, the CDR3 reads TGTGCCACCAGGTGGGACACCGGGGAGCTGTTTTTT.

J is TRBJ2-1 and V is TRBV12-1; the table's D call, TRBD1, was not checked against the DNA. TRBV12-1 is a pseudogene locus. The CDR3 extends over 14 amino acids. Here the CDR3 reads CASSTGGGYNEQFF. CDR3 bases: TGTGCCAGCAGCACTGGGGGCGGCTACAATGAGCAGTTCTTC.

The chain joins TRBV7-6 to TRBJ1-2; TRBD1 matches 10 bases. V was pared by 1 base and J by 7 bases, with 3 bases of the junction left unmatched. There are 14 residues in the CDR3. Germline V gives CDR1 SGHVS, CDR2 FNYEAQ. The CDR3 here is CASSLGRDRGGYTF. DNA for the CDR3: TGTGCCAGCAGCTTAGGGCGGGACAGGGGTGGCTACACCTTC. Complete variable domain (other parts from reference TRBV7-6 and TRBJ1-2): GAGVSQSPRYKVTKRGQDVALRCDPISGHVSLYWYRQALGQGPEFLTYFNYEAQQDKSGLPNDRFSAERPEGSISTLTIQRTEQRDSAMYRCASSLGRDRGGYTFGSGTRLTVV.

The chain couples TRBV7-2 to TRBJ1-1; 9 nucleotides line up with TRBD1. Looked up from germline, CDR1 is SGHTA and CDR2 is FQGNSA. J lost 11 bases, V lost 4 bases, and 8 bases had no gene match. The CDR3 is 13 residues long. The CDR3 region has the DNA TGTGCCAGCAGCTCAGGGCCCGGGACAGGGGCTTTCTTT. Translation gives CASSSGPGTGAFF.

This chain connects TRBV4-2 to TRBJ2-1; 7 bases are shared with TRBD2. Trimming at V came to 0 bases and at J to 0 bases, leaving 2 bases not matched to a gene. CDR1 LGHNA and CDR2 YNFKEQ come from the germline V gene. The CDR3 runs to 16 residues. Here the CDR3 DNA reads TGTGCCAGCAGCCAAGAAGCGGGGACCTCCTACAATGAGCAGTTCTTC. It yields the protein CASSQEAGTSYNEQFF.

This chain links TRBV7-8 with TRBJ2-1, with D unclear. The CDR3 is made up of 14 amino acids. Germline-derived CDR1 and CDR2 are SGHVS and FQNEAQ. The V and J ends lost 5 bases and 9 bases respectively, with 17 bases between them. The CDR3 spells CASSPNLGWAEQFF. The CDR3 DNA is TGTGCCAGCAGCCCAAATCTAGGGTGGGCTGAGCAGTTCTTC.

The chain combines TRBV11-3 with TRBJ2-3; 8 positions match TRBD2. V gave up 3 bases and J gave up 0 bases; unmatched junction bases: 2. CDR3 size: 15 residues. CDR1 is SGHNT and CDR2 is YENEEA in the germline V gene. CDR3: CASSFGLASTDTQYF. The DNA of the CDR3 is TGTGCCAGCAGCTTCGGACTAGCTAGCACAGATACGCAGTATTTT.